The 24 T cell receptor beta chains presented below share a single source sample, sequenced in a study of response to subunit inactivated influenza vaccine. TCRdb re-called the RT-PCR reads with MiXCR, one entry per CDR3 protein. The sample shows almost 600,000 distinct CDR3 sequences, 11% to 15% of them seen only once. The input for sequencing was PBMCs from blood, taken 12 days after vaccination. The receptors derive from a man aged 50 to 59 who received an inactivated influenza vaccine.

V gene TRBV7-2 combines with J gene TRBJ2-1, with 7 bases lining up with TRBD2. Germline lookup yields CDR1 SGHTA and CDR2 FQGNSA. Losses at the gene ends were 5 bases for V and 5 bases for J; bases not matched to a gene: 12. The CDR3 length is 16 residues. CDR3 in amino acids: CASSKSGAGDHNEQFF. For the CDR3, the DNA is TGTGCCAGCAGCAAGAGCGGCGCGGGAGACCACAATGAGCAGTTCTTC.

This clonotype has only a few counts. The chain recombines TRBV10-3 with TRBJ2-2; maybe TRBD1 (6 bases). CDR1 and CDR2 from the germline V gene are ENHRY and SYGVKD. This CDR3 is built from 15 residues. Trimming cost V 10 bases and J 2 bases, with 17 bases left between them. DNA for the CDR3: TGTGCCAACGCTCCGGGACACCGAAACACCGGGGAGCTGTTTTTT. Translation: CANAPGHRNTGELFF.

J is TRBJ2-6 and V is TRBV6-5, with D uncertain. The CDR3 is made up of 16 amino acids. Germline V gene data show CDR1 as MNHEY and CDR2 as SVGAGI. The germline V and J ends were trimmed by 5 bases and 0 bases, with 11 bases remaining between them. CDR3: CASSTRGGSGANVLTF. The CDR3 DNA reads as TGTGCCAGCAGTACCCGAGGCGGCTCTGGGGCCAACGTCCTGACTTTC.

The chain joins TRBV28 to TRBJ1-1; D remains ambiguous. Germline values: CDR1 MDHEN, CDR2 SYDVKM. With 6 bases removed from V and 6 bases from J, the gap between germline ends came to 11 bases. This CDR3 spans 12 amino acids. Here the CDR3 DNA reads TGTGCCAGCAGCGGACGGGCTCCTGAAGCTTTCTTT. This gives the protein CASSGRAPEAFF.

This clonotype was observed a handful of times. The genes are TRBV12-3 or TRBV12-4 and TRBJ1-2; TRBD1 agrees at 9 bases. J was trimmed by 5 bases and V by 5 bases; bases with no gene match: 12. The CDR3 runs to 16 residues. In nucleotides, the CDR3 is TGTGCCAGCAGTCCTGCCCGGGGACAGGGATCGTATGGCTACACCTTC. Protein sequence: CASSPARGQGSYGYTF.

The chain couples TRBV4-1 to TRBJ2-1, with D perhaps matching TRBD2 (5 bases). This CDR3 spans 15 amino acids. The V end was cut by 0 bases, the J end by 7 bases, with 13 bases between. Germline values: CDR1 MGHRA, CDR2 YSYEKL. As DNA, the CDR3 is TGCGCCAGCAGCCAAGAGTCGTCCCGGGATAATGAGCAGTTCTTC. This gives the protein CASSQESSRDNEQFF.

This clonotype was detected a few times. The rearrangement uses TRBV5-1 and TRBJ2-2; 9 positions match TRBD1. The CDR3 covers 16 residues. With V trimmed by 4 bases and J by 4 bases, 8 bases remained unmatched. CDR1 is SGHRS, CDR2 YFSETQ, per germline. CDR3 in amino acids: CASSAGTGRFTGELFF. CDR3 DNA: TGCGCCAGCAGCGCCGGGACAGGGAGATTCACCGGGGAGCTGTTTTTT. Complete variable domain (other parts from reference TRBV5-1 and TRBJ2-2): KAGVTQTPRYLIKTRGQQVTLSCSPISGHRSVSWYQQTPGQGLQFLFEYFSETQRNKGNFPGRFSGRQFSNSRSEMNVSTLELGDSALYLCASSAGTGRFTGELFFGEGSRLTVL.

The rearrangement joins TRBV5-1 to TRBJ1-5; 7 bases map to TRBD1. Germline CDR1 reads SGHRS; CDR2 reads YFSETQ. J was trimmed by 5 bases and V by 4 bases; bases with no gene match: 9. The length of the CDR3 is 15 residues. The CDR3, as DNA: TGCGCCAGCAGCGACGGGACAGTAGGAGATCAGCCCCAGCATTTT. Translated, it gives CASSDGTVGDQPQHF.

Ten or more counts support this clonotype. CDR3 amino acids: CASSADSYEQYF. CDR3 DNA sequence: TGTGCCAGCAGCGCGGACAGCTACGAGCAGTACTTC. The chain couples TRBV3-1 to TRBJ2-7; D is possibly TRBD1 (6 bases). The CDR3 is 12 amino acids. Germline V CDR1 and CDR2: LGHDT, YNNKEL (reference sequence). Trimming took 5 bases from V and 3 from J, leaving 8 bases between them.

The table lists this clonotype with a count of one. The chain recombines TRBV7-8 with TRBJ1-6; 9 bases agree with TRBD1. CDR3 length: 15 amino acids. V lost 5 bases to trimming and J lost 14 bases; unmatched junction nucleotides: 13. Germline V gene lookup returns CDR1 SGHVS and CDR2 FQNEAQ. This chain's CDR3 is CASSAQKSGTGSLHF. The CDR3 DNA reads TGTGCCAGCAGCGCGCAGAAGTCCGGGACAGGGTCCCTCCACTTT.

This clonotype was counted only a few times. This sequence joins TRBV4-1 and TRBJ2-5; 7 bases are a match to TRBD2. Germline V gene sequence: CDR1 MGHRA, CDR2 YSYEKL. This CDR3 contains 16 residues. Losses at the gene ends were 2 bases for V and 3 bases for J; bases not matched to a gene: 9. CDR3 sequence: CASSQRREDFKETQYF. The CDR3 nucleotides are TGCGCCAGCAGCCAAAGACGGGAGGACTTCAAAGAGACCCAGTACTTC.

The rearrangement links TRBV6-1 to TRBJ2-3, with D perhaps TRBD2 (6 bases). The V gene's germline CDR1 is MNHNS and CDR2 SASEGT. The CDR3 spans 15 residues. Trimming stripped 6 bases from V and 3 bases from J, with 16 bases between. CDR3 protein: CASSPVRDWTDTQYF. DNA for the CDR3: TGTGCCAGCAGCCCCGTTAGGGACTGGACAGATACGCAGTATTTT.

The chain recombines TRBV4-2 with TRBJ2-5, with D perhaps matching TRBD1 (5 bases). Trimming removed 0 bases at V and 4 bases at J, with 9 bases between. Per germline, CDR1 LGHNA and CDR2 YNFKEQ. The CDR3 contains 14 residues. The CDR3 here is CASSQEVQGETQYF. In nucleotides, the CDR3 is TGTGCCAGCAGCCAAGAGGTTCAGGGAGAGACCCAGTACTTC.

This clonotype has just a few counts. The chain links TRBV6-2 or TRBV6-3 to TRBJ2-7; possible D gene TRBD1, 6 bases. CDR1 and CDR2 from the germline V gene are MNHEY and SVGEGT. Between the trimmed V and J ends, which lost 0 bases and 7 bases, there was a span of 13 bases. This CDR3 comprises 14 residues. The chain's CDR3 is CASSYSDRLREQYF. CDR3 DNA sequence: TGTGCCAGCAGTTACTCCGACAGGTTGAGAGAGCAGTACTTC.

The CDR3 nucleotides are TGTGCCAGCAGCTTAGACCGGACTAGCCCCACCGGGGAGCTGTTTTTT. Protein: CASSLDRTSPTGELFF. The chain employs TRBV11-2 and TRBJ2-2, with 8 bases identical to TRBD2. Germline CDR1 is SGHAT and CDR2 is FQNNGV. V shed 0 bases, J shed 4 bases, and the junction held 4 bases outside the gene matches. The CDR3 extends over 16 amino acids.

The rearrangement links TRBV7-9 to TRBJ2-7; TRBD2 agrees at 8 bases. With 2 bases clipped from V and 4 bases from J, the junction kept 13 bases outside the gene matches. CDR1 is SEHNR and CDR2 is FQNEAQ in the germline V gene (reference sequence). The CDR3 contains 17 residues. The DNA for the CDR3 is TGTGCCAGCAGCTTAATGCTAGCGGGTGATTGGGAGTACGAGCAGTACTTC. Translated: CASSLMLAGDWEYEQYF.

This chain joins TRBV30 and TRBJ1-2, with 8 bases fitting TRBD1. V shed 3 bases, J shed 4 bases, and the junction held 7 bases outside the gene matches. CDR1 GTSNPN and CDR2 SVGIG come from the germline V gene (reference sequence). The CDR3 contains 14 residues. The CDR3 region has the DNA TGTGCCTGGAGCGCAGGGGGCCGCAGCTATGGCTACACCTTC. It encodes CAWSAGGRSYGYTF.

The genes are TRBV7-8 and TRBJ1-1, with D possibly TRBD1 on 5 matching bases. The CDR3 is 11 amino acids. Germline CDR1 reads SGHVS; CDR2 reads FQNEAQ. The germline V and J ends were trimmed by 9 bases and 2 bases, with 7 bases remaining between them. The DNA for the CDR3 is TGTGCCAGTCAGGGAAACACTGAAGCTTTCTTT. It translates to CASQGNTEAFF.

This clonotype occurred a few times. The chain links TRBV20-1 to TRBJ2-3; 9 bases agree with TRBD2. V gave up 3 bases and J gave up 7 bases; unmatched junction bases: 5. The CDR3 is made up of 13 amino acids. Looked up from germline, CDR1 is DFQATT and CDR2 is SNEGSKA (reference sequence). The CDR3 region has the DNA TGCAGTGCTAGTCGAGCGGGGGGAAATACGCAGTATTTT. Translating gives CSASRAGGNTQYF.

This clonotype was observed a few times. This chain joins TRBV7-2 and TRBJ2-1; 8 bases align to TRBD1. V lost 5 bases and J lost 12; bases outside the gene matches: 6. The CDR3 extends over 12 amino acids. CDR1 SGHTA and CDR2 FQGNSA come from the germline V gene. CDR3 protein: CASSRDRGGQFF. CDR3 DNA sequence: TGTGCCAGCAGCCGCGACAGGGGAGGGCAGTTCTTC.

V is TRBV9 and J is TRBJ1-1, with D unclear. Germline CDR1 SGDLS, CDR2 YYNGEE. Trimming stripped 1 base from V and 0 bases from J, with 4 bases between. The CDR3 loop spans 13 amino acids. CDR3 amino acids: CASSVMVNTEAFF. CDR3 coding DNA: TGTGCCAGCAGCGTAATGGTGAACACTGAAGCTTTCTTT.

The chain couples TRBV4-2 to TRBJ1-2; D is unresolved. This CDR3 has 14 amino acids. Trimming removed 0 bases at V and 11 bases at J, with 16 bases between. CDR1 LGHNA and CDR2 YNFKEQ come from the germline V gene. The CDR3 region is CASSQEDQDGRYTF. In DNA, the CDR3 is TGTGCCAGCAGCCAAGAAGACCAGGACGGGCGGTACACCTTC.

Here the CDR3 DNA reads TGTGCCAGCAGTTTAAGACGGAAAGAGACCCAGTACTTC. Translated, it gives CASSLRRKETQYF. The chain has TRBV12-3 or TRBV12-4 and TRBJ2-5; D not resolved. This CDR3 is 13 amino acids long. Trimming stripped 2 bases from V and 3 bases from J, with 7 bases between.

V gene TRBV28 combines with J gene TRBJ2-7; no reliable D call. Trimming cost V 5 bases and J 3 bases, with 11 bases left between them. The CDR3 covers 13 residues. The germline V gene has CDR1 MDHEN and CDR2 SYDVKM. CDR3 amino acids: CASSPVADYEQYF. The DNA for the CDR3 is TGTGCCAGCAGTCCGGTGGCGGACTACGAGCAGTACTTC.